This entry concerns a single T cell receptor beta chain. Researchers ran the PCR with 60 Vbeta and 13 Jbeta primers. Here immunoSEQ multiplex PCR was the method, and the copy in TCRdb shows in-frame clones only, minus some. The data contain about 160,000 clones, 86% of them seen just once; the ten biggest clones take up about 2%. The CDR3 extends over 12 amino acids. From germline, CDR1 is MNHNS and CDR2 SASEGT. V lost 11 bases, J lost 6 bases, and 16 bases lay in between. These data are taken from a study of cytomegalovirus exposure and HLA in healthy donors. The sequenced sample consisted of PBMCs. This TCR derives from a woman aged 18-29 years in good health and CMV-seronegative. This sequence joins TRBV6-1 and TRBJ1-1; no firm D call. As DNA, the CDR3 is TGTGCCGCGCTTTTTGGTTTGGCTGAAGCTTTCTTT. This sequence encodes CAALFGLAEAFF.